This T cell receptor (beta chain) was retrieved from a study of blood T cell repertoires in COVID-19. Study details: Nucleic acid was either cDNA or gDNA, and it came from T cells, B-cell-depleted T cells, or PBMCs.

CDR1 and CDR2 (germline): SGHAT, FQNNGV. This CDR3 comprises 13 residues. The V gene lost 0 bases and the J gene lost 7 bases, with 7 bases spanning the gap. Assay used: immunoSEQ multiplex PCR; TCRdb lists only in-frame clones, some missing. The sample contains over 200,000 clones, 88% of which appear only once. Sequenced: peripheral blood. The chain employs TRBV11-2 and TRBJ1-5; unclear D gene. The sequence derives from a man aged 40-49 years with acute or convalescent COVID-19. CDR3 sequence: CASSLDPRQPQHF. CDR3 sequence (DNA): TGTGCCAGCAGCTTAGATCCGAGACAGCCCCAGCATTTT.